This TCR beta chain was captured by sequencing in a study of technical replicates of blood from a few donors. The repertoire was sequenced with immunoSEQ multiplex PCR; TCRdb's copy has only in-frame clones and lacks some. The sample holds about 70,000 clones; 75% to 90% are singletons and the top ten take roughly 5.1%. This clone has more than one count but fewer than ten. V was clipped by 3 bases and J by 2 bases, with 8 bases between them. The CDR3 consists of 15 residues. The germline CDR1 and CDR2 sequences are MDHEN and SYDVKM. The sample was PBMCs. The sequence was collected from a human donor in good health. Some clones in this sample may be carry-over from other donors' samples. V gene TRBV28 combines with J gene TRBJ2-6, with D possibly matching TRBD2 (5 bases). The CDR3: CASSFGDPGANVLTF. In DNA, the CDR3 is TGTGCCAGCAGTTTCGGGGATCCTGGGGCCAACGTCCTGACTTTC.